A selection of T cell receptor beta chains follows, all from one sample in a study of PD-L1 blockade in urothelial cancer. The repertoire was sequenced with immunoSEQ multiplex PCR; TCRdb's copy has only in-frame clones and lacks some. The sample has about 130,000 clones; less than 85% are singletons. The sequences come from PBMCs, collected around atezolizumab (anti-PD-L1) treatment. These receptors all come from a man between 50 and 59 years old with urothelial cancer. Each CDR3 is given with its conserved first and last residue. The D gene is left open where the match is weak. Clone sizes are given selectively: once, few, many, or a class where the clone is expanded.

TRBJ2-1 | few | NA | TRBV29-1 | TGCAGCGTTGGTGTGAGGGGACTGTACAATGAGCAGTTCTTC | CSVGVRGLYNEQFF
TRBJ1-2 | NA | NA | TRBV5-1 | TGCGCCAGCAGCTTGGACGGGGACTATGGCTACACCTTC | CASSLDGDYGYTF
TRBJ1-4 | NA | NA | TRBV28 | TGTGCCAGCAGGCAAACAGGGAGCGAGCGAGAAAAACTGTTTTTT | CASRQTGSEREKLFF
TRBJ2-5 | NA | NA | TRBV9 | TGTGCCAGCAGCTTGGGGACAACGGATTTCCAAGAGACCCAGTACTTC | CASSLGTTDFQETQYF
TRBJ2-7 | once | TRBD2 | TRBV19 | TGTGCCAGTAGCCCTAGACTAGCGGGATTCGACTACGAGCAGTACTTC | CASSPRLAGFDYEQYF
TRBJ2-7 | NA | TRBD1 | TRBV27 | TGTGCCAGCAGTCCGACGACAGGGGCCTTCTACGAGCAGTACTTC | CASSPTTGAFYEQYF
TRBJ2-3 | NA | TRBD2 | TRBV28 | TGTGCCAGCAGTTTAAGTCTAGCGGGAGCAGATACGCAGTATTTT | CASSLSLAGADTQYF
TRBJ2-2 | NA | NA | TRBV6-1 | TGTGCCAGCAGTGAATACCTGGGCAGCGGGGAGCTGTTTTTT | CASSEYLGSGELFF
TRBJ2-7 | NA | TRBD2 | TRBV9 | TGTGCCAGCAGCGTAGAACTAGCGGGATGGTACGAGCAGTACTTC | CASSVELAGWYEQYF
TRBJ2-2 | once | NA | TRBV7-2 | TGTGCCAGCAGCTCGGAGCCAGCGAACACCGGGGAGCTGTTTTTT | CASSSEPANTGELFF
TRBJ1-3 | NA | NA | TRBV6-6 | TGTGCCAGCAGTAACGGAGCAAGCACTGGAAACACCATATATTTT | CASSNGASTGNTIYF
TRBJ2-2 | once | TRBD1 | TRBV11-1 | TGTGCCAGCATCCGGGACAGGGGGCGAGGGGAGCTGTTTTTT | CASIRDRGRGELFF
TRBJ1-2 | many | NA | TRBV6-1 | TGTCTAGGCGGGGATGGCTACACCTTC | CLGGDGYTF
TRBJ2-1 | NA | TRBD2 | TRBV5-1 | TGCGCCAGCAGCACCCTGATTAGCGGGAGTGGCCATGAGCAGTTCTTC | CASSTLISGSGHEQFF
TRBJ2-2 | NA | NA | TRBV7-2 | TGTGCCAGCAGCTCGATGGGGGGCACCGGGGAGCTGTTTTTT | CASSSMGGTGELFF
TRBJ1-6 | few | NA | TRBV6-1 | TGTGCCAGCAGTGAAGCCTCCTATCGGGGGCCCCTCCACTTT | CASSEASYRGPLHF
TRBJ2-5 | NA | TRBD1 | TRBV28 | TGTGCCAGCAGCCGGCGACAGGGGAGGCAGACCCAGTACTTC | CASSRRQGRQTQYF
TRBJ2-7 | NA | TRBD2 | TRBV19 | TGTGCCAGAAATTTGACTAGCGGGACGTACGAGCAGTACTTC | CARNLTSGTYEQYF
TRBJ2-3 | NA | NA | TRBV7-3 | TGTGCCAGCAGCTTAAATTCCATCGGAGATACGCAGTATTTT | CASSLNSIGDTQYF
TRBJ2-5 | NA | NA | TRBV11-2 | TGTGCCAGCAGCCTCAGACTAGTTCTGGCCCAGTACTTC | CASSLRLVLAQYF
TRBJ2-1 | NA | TRBD2 | TRBV7-9 | TGTGCCAGCAGCCCACTAGCGGGAGTTTACAATGAGCAGTTCTTC | CASSPLAGVYNEQFF
TRBJ2-1 | few | TRBD2 | TRBV19 | TGTGCCAGTAGCCGGACCGGGACTAGCGGGAGTAAGTCCTACAATGAGCAGTTCTTC | CASSRTGTSGSKSYNEQFF
TRBJ2-4 | NA | NA | TRBV14 | TGTGCCAGCAGCCATGGCAGGGCCATTCAGTACTTC | CASSHGRAIQYF
TRBJ2-7 | NA | TRBD2 | TRBV6-5 | TGTGCCAGCAGGAAAGCGGGGGGAAGGGTTGTCGAGCAGTACTTC | CASRKAGGRVVEQYF
TRBJ2-7 | NA | TRBD2 | TRBV6-1 | TGTGCCAGCAGGACTAGCACGTACGAGCAGTACTTC | CASRTSTYEQYF
TRBJ2-1 | NA | TRBD2 | TRBV4-2 | TGTGCCAGCAGCCAAGAGGGACTAGAGGGCTACAATGAGCAGTTCTTC | CASSQEGLEGYNEQFF
TRBJ2-1 | NA | TRBD1 | TRBV7-2 | TGTGCCAGCAGCACACCGACAGGGTGGCATGAGCAGTTCTTC | CASSTPTGWHEQFF
TRBJ2-1 | NA | NA | TRBV28 | TGTGCCAGCAGTTCCGACGCTAGGGGGGGCCGGGAGAATGAGCAGTTCTTC | CASSSDARGGRENEQFF
TRBJ1-2 | NA | NA | TRBV28 | TGTGCCAGCAGGAAAGGACAGAACTATGGCTACACCTTC | CASRKGQNYGYTF
TRBJ2-7 | NA | TRBD2 | TRBV9 | TGTGCCAGCAGTCCTAGCGGGGCACCCTACGAGCAGTACTTC | CASSPSGAPYEQYF
TRBJ2-1 | NA | TRBD2 | TRBV2 | TGTGCCAGCAACCTAGCGGGAGGGCACAATGAGCAGTTCTTC | CASNLAGGHNEQFF
TRBJ2-1 | NA | TRBD2 | TRBV30 | TGTGCCTGGTGCCTAGCGGGGGGGTACAATGAGCAGTTCTTC | CAWCLAGGYNEQFF
TRBJ1-5 | few | TRBD1 | TRBV9 | TGTGCCAGCAGCCCTCCCGACAGGGGAGGGCAGCCCCAGCATTTT | CASSPPDRGGQPQHF
TRBJ2-7 | NA | TRBD2 | TRBV28 | TGTGCCAGCAGTTCGGGGTCACTAGCGGGAGACGAGCAGTACTTC | CASSSGSLAGDEQYF
TRBJ2-1 | NA | TRBD1 | TRBV13 | TGTGCCAGCAGCCTACCGGGACAGGACTACTACAATGAGCAGTTCTTC | CASSLPGQDYYNEQFF
TRBJ2-7 | NA | TRBD2 | TRBV7-3 | TGTGCCAGCAGCTTAGGAGCCCTCACTTCAGCGGGAGGGCCCCACGAGCAGTACTTC | CASSLGALTSAGGPHEQYF
TRBJ2-5 | NA | NA | TRBV5-1 | TGCGCCAGCAGCTTCGGGGAAACTCAAGAGACCCAGTACTTC | CASSFGETQETQYF